Sequencing of this T cell receptor beta chain was carried out in a study of blood T cells in healthy people across ages. Whole-study findings and limits: Fewer expanded clones and more diversity marked long-lived versus aged donors.

Of note for this clonotype: The antigen remains undetermined.

A second about 6 to 11 cycle PCR used barcoded and J-beta primers. One entry per CDR3 protein, called by TCRdb with MiXCR from the 5' RACE reads. The sample shows roughly 1.9 million distinct CDR3 sequences, about 39% of them seen only once. The ends lost 3 bases at V and 2 bases at J; junction bases unmatched: 9. Germline CDR1 reads SGHNT; CDR2 reads YYREEE (reference sequence). This CDR3 has 16 residues. Sequencing was performed on blood. The sequence came from a human donor in good health. The chain is built from TRBV5-4 and TRBJ2-7; 9 bases are a match to TRBD1. The CDR3 loop is CASSWDRAEITYEQYF. The CDR3 DNA reads TGTGCCAGCAGCTGGGACAGGGCAGAAATTACCTACGAGCAGTACTTC.